A single sample is the source of the 25 T cell receptor beta chains below, sequenced in a study of T cell changes during pregnancy in multiple sclerosis. Method: immunoSEQ multiplex PCR; TCRdb's copy keeps in-frame clones and lacks some. The sample records about 100,000 clones, 92% being singletons. The specimen was peripheral blood, collected after pregnancy. The source of these receptors is a female donor with multiple sclerosis, enrolled in a pregnancy study.

The CDR3 reads CAWSTSGGRGNTIYF. As DNA, the CDR3 is TGTGCCTGGAGTACGTCGGGAGGGCGGGGAAACACCATATATTTT. This sequence joins TRBV30 and TRBJ1-3, with unresolved D. Germline assignment: CDR1 GTSNPN and CDR2 SVGIG (reference sequence). The germline V and J ends were trimmed by 2 bases and 4 bases, with 15 bases remaining between them. The CDR3 length is 15 residues.

The gene calls are TRBV11-2 and TRBJ2-1, with D possibly matching TRBD1 (5 bases). Germline V gene data show CDR1 as SGHAT and CDR2 as FQNNGV. The CDR3 runs to 12 residues. The V gene lost 1 base and the J gene lost 12 bases, with 10 bases spanning the gap. The CDR3, as DNA: TGTGCCAGCAGCTTAGTAGCAGGGTGGCAGTTCTTC. This translates into CASSLVAGWQFF. The full variable domain, completed using reference TRBV11-2 and TRBJ2-1, is EAGVAQSPRYKIIEKRQSVAFWCNPISGHATLYWYQQILGQGPKLLIQFQNNGVVDDSQLPKDRFSAERLKGVDSTLKIQPAKLEDSAVYLCASSLVAGWQFFGPGTRLTVL.

The rearrangement joins TRBV5-8 to TRBJ1-1, with a tentative D call TRBD1 (5 bases). The V end was cut by 4 bases, the J end by 0 bases, with 16 bases between. The germline CDR1 and CDR2 sequences are SGHTS and YDEGEE. The CDR3 loop spans 16 amino acids. The DNA of the CDR3 is TGTGCCAGCAGCGACTTGGGACTCTGGATGAACACTGAAGCTTTCTTT. Translation: CASSDLGLWMNTEAFF. The entire variable domain, with the rest obtained from reference TRBV5-8 and TRBJ1-1, is as follows: EAGVTQSPTHLIKTRGQQATLRCSPISGHTSVYWYQQALGLGLQFLLWYDEGEERNRGNFPPRFSGRQFPNYSSELNVNALELEDSALYLCASSDLGLWMNTEAFFGQGTRLTVV.

This chain joins TRBV30 and TRBJ1-6; 7 bases align to TRBD1. There are 18 residues in the CDR3. Germline loops: CDR1 GTSNPN, CDR2 SVGIG (reference sequence). V lost 2 bases to trimming and J lost 0 bases; unmatched junction nucleotides: 10. CDR3 DNA: TGTGCCTGGAGTTCTCAGGGGGGTTCGAGCTCCTATAATTCACCCCTCCACTTT. Residues: CAWSSQGGSSSYNSPLHF.

Only a few counts were recorded for this clone. V is TRBV19 and J is TRBJ1-5; D is perhaps TRBD1 (6 bases). Trimming pared 7 bases from V and 3 bases from J, leaving 10 bases between. The CDR3 contains 13 residues. Germline loops: CDR1 LNHDA, CDR2 SQIVND (reference sequence). The CDR3 bases are TGTGCCAGTACGGGACAAATCAATCAGCCCCAGCATTTT. Protein: CASTGQINQPQHF.

V gene TRBV23-1 combines with J gene TRBJ2-1; 11 bases map to TRBD1. TRBV23-1 is an ORF, and what it does is uncertain. V lost 6 bases to trimming and J lost 8 bases; unmatched junction nucleotides: 9. CDR3 length: 15 amino acids. The CDR3 here is CASSNRDRGDDEQFF. For the CDR3, the DNA is TGCGCCAGCAGCAACCGGGACAGGGGGGACGATGAGCAGTTCTTC.

The sample holds one count of this clone. The rearrangement joins TRBV4-2 to TRBJ1-2; TRBD1 matches at 9 bases. Per the germline V gene, CDR1 is LGHNA and CDR2 is YNFKEQ. This CDR3 has 19 amino acids. V lost 1 base, J lost 4 bases, and 16 bases stayed unmatched. The CDR3 is CASSQVATPGQGQFYGYTF. CDR3 nucleotide sequence: TGTGCCAGCAGCCAAGTCGCTACCCCGGGACAGGGACAATTCTATGGCTACACCTTC.

The chain employs TRBV7-2 and TRBJ2-7; TRBD2 matches at 12 bases. In germline, CDR1 is SGHTA, CDR2 FQGNSA. The CDR3 extends over 18 amino acids. Trimming removed 5 bases from V and 0 bases from J; junction bases left unmatched: 11. The chain's CDR3 is CASSSRAGTSGLSYEQYF. DNA for the CDR3: TGTGCCAGCAGCAGTCGCGCCGGGACTAGCGGGCTCTCCTACGAGCAGTACTTC.

This chain links TRBV6-1 with TRBJ1-1, with no clear D. The CDR3 spans 13 residues. CDR1 is MNHNS and CDR2 is SASEGT in the germline V gene. The ends were cut back, 6 bases at V and 0 bases at J, with 8 bases in the middle. The CDR3 region is CASRKSMNTEAFF. The CDR3 DNA follows: TGTGCCAGCAGGAAGAGTATGAACACTGAAGCTTTCTTT.

V gene TRBV2 combines with J gene TRBJ2-7; a weak D match, TRBD1 (6 bases). The CDR3 extends over 13 amino acids. Germline CDR1 is SNHLY and CDR2 is FYNNEI. V was shortened by 7 bases and J by 6 bases, with 16 bases between the two germline ends. DNA of the CDR3: TGTGCCAGCAACGGTGGGACACCTTCCGAGCAGTACTTC. Amino acids: CASNGGTPSEQYF.

The chain uses TRBV6-1 and TRBJ1-1, with a weak D call TRBD1 (5 bases). Between the trimmed V and J ends, which lost 11 bases and 5 bases, there was a span of 24 bases. Germline lookup yields CDR1 MNHNS and CDR2 SASEGT. This CDR3 comprises 15 residues. The CDR3 loop is CASPGGSLTGTEAFF. Written as DNA, the CDR3 is TGTGCCTCTCCGGGGGGTTCTTTAACGGGGACTGAAGCTTTCTTT.

The V gene is TRBV9, the J gene TRBJ1-1; 7 bases map to TRBD1. V was pared by 3 bases and J by 6 bases, with 8 bases of the junction left unmatched. The CDR3 extends over 14 amino acids. Germline V CDR1 and CDR2: SGDLS, YYNGEE. CDR3 region: CASSGGTVGSEAFF. CDR3 nucleotide sequence: TGTGCCAGCAGCGGCGGGACAGTCGGTTCTGAAGCTTTCTTT.

V gene TRBV6-6 combines with J gene TRBJ1-2, with 8 bases matching TRBD1. The CDR3 is 14 residues long. Germline values: CDR1 MNHNY, CDR2 SVGAGI (reference sequence). Germline trimming cut 6 bases from V and 5 bases from J; bases unmatched to any gene: 8. The CDR3 is CASSRQGLWYGYTF. For the CDR3, the DNA is TGTGCCAGCAGCCGACAGGGGTTATGGTATGGCTACACCTTC.

This chain uses TRBV29-1 with TRBJ2-7, with a possible D match to TRBD2 (5 bases). The CDR3 contains 11 residues. V lost 5 bases, J lost 3 bases, and 8 bases lay in between. The germline CDR1 and CDR2 sequences are SQVTM and ANQGSEA. The CDR3: CSVTTSYEQYF. The CDR3 nucleotides read TGCAGCGTTACTACTAGCTACGAGCAGTACTTC.

This chain connects TRBV4-1 to TRBJ2-5, with 12 bases lining up with TRBD2. Germline CDR1 and CDR2: MGHRA and YSYEKL. This CDR3 spans 14 amino acids. The V and J ends lost 6 bases and 2 bases, in that order; junction bases with no gene match: 1. CDR3 protein: CASSGLAGQETQYF. The DNA of the CDR3 is TGCGCCAGCAGTGGACTAGCGGGACAAGAGACCCAGTACTTC.

The chain employs TRBV7-3 and TRBJ2-1, with a possible D match to TRBD2 (6 bases). The CDR3 is 15 residues long. The V end was cut by 5 bases, the J end by 8 bases, with 19 bases between. Germline V gene sequence: CDR1 SGHTA, CDR2 FQGTGA. CDR3 region: CASSPEGGTGDEQFF. The CDR3, as DNA: TGTGCCAGCAGCCCGGAAGGCGGGACGGGGGATGAGCAGTTCTTC. Complete variable domain (other parts from reference TRBV7-3 and TRBJ2-1): GAGVSQTPSNKVTEKGKYVELRCDPISGHTALYWYRQSLGQGPEFLIYFQGTGAADDSGLPNDRFFAVRPEGSVSTLKIQRTERGDSAVYLCASSPEGGTGDEQFFGPGTRLTVL.

This clone showed up just once. J is TRBJ1-6 and V is TRBV6-1; no reliable D call. This CDR3 has 14 residues. V dropped 3 bases and J dropped 9 bases, with 12 bases sitting between them. Germline V lookup: CDR1 MNHNS, CDR2 SASEGT. The CDR3 loop reads CASSELLAVSPLHF. CDR3 nucleotides: TGTGCCAGCAGTGAGTTATTGGCGGTTTCACCCCTCCACTTT.

V usage is TRBV2 and J usage is TRBJ2-2, with 9 bases matching TRBD2. This CDR3 region has 15 residues. V shed 4 bases, J shed 0 bases, and the junction held 0 bases outside the gene matches. CDR1 SNHLY and CDR2 FYNNEI come from the germline V gene. CDR3 protein: CASSGLAANTGELFF. CDR3 sequence (DNA): TGTGCCAGCAGTGGACTAGCGGCGAACACCGGGGAGCTGTTTTTT. The full variable domain, completed using reference TRBV2 and TRBJ2-2, is EPEVTQTPSHQVTQMGQEVILRCVPISNHLYFYWYRQILGQKVEFLVSFYNNEISEKSEIFDDQFSVERPDGSNFTLKIRSTKLEDSAMYFCASSGLAANTGELFFGEGSRLTVL.

V is TRBV10-3 and J is TRBJ1-6, with D possibly being TRBD1 (6 bases). This CDR3 spans 14 amino acids. Trimming stripped 8 bases from V and 5 bases from J, with 13 bases between. Germline assignment: CDR1 ENHRY and CDR2 SYGVKD. The CDR3 sequence: CAISQGVNNSPLHF. CDR3 DNA sequence: TGTGCCATCTCACAGGGAGTTAATAATTCACCCCTCCACTTT.

J is TRBJ2-7 and V is TRBV5-1; 10 bases line up with TRBD1. Germline CDR1 and CDR2: SGHRS and YFSETQ. The CDR3 contains 14 residues. J lost 5 bases, V lost 2 bases, and 4 bases had no gene match. In nucleotides, the CDR3 is TGCGCCAGCAGCTTCGGACAGGGGGGGAACGAGCAGTACTTC. It yields the protein CASSFGQGGNEQYF.

The genes are TRBV7-2 and TRBJ1-6; tentative D call: TRBD1 (6 bases). CDR1 and CDR2 from the germline V gene are SGHTA and FQGNSA. The germline V and J ends were trimmed by 5 bases and 5 bases, with 13 bases remaining between them. The CDR3 extends over 15 amino acids. DNA of the CDR3: TGTGCCAGCAGCCCGAGGACAGAGAATAATTCACCCCTCCACTTT. Its protein product is CASSPRTENNSPLHF.

The chain recombines TRBV4-1 with TRBJ1-1, with 7 bases matching TRBD1. Unmatched junction bases numbered 7, after V lost 2 bases and J lost 1 base. The CDR3 length is 16 residues. Germline loops: CDR1 MGHRA, CDR2 YSYEKL. The CDR3 DNA is TGCGCCAGCAGCCAAATAGGGGGCGGTCGGAACACTGAAGCTTTCTTT. Amino acids: CASSQIGGGRNTEAFF.

The V call is TRBV9, the J call TRBJ2-3; 7 bases are shared with TRBD2. This CDR3 spans 16 amino acids. Losses at the gene ends were 0 bases for V and 3 bases for J; bases not matched to a gene: 7. Germline V gene sequence: CDR1 SGDLS, CDR2 YYNGEE. CDR3 bases: TGTGCCAGCAGCGTAGGGGTCAGCGGGGTAACAGATACGCAGTATTTT. This gives the protein CASSVGVSGVTDTQYF.

The chain employs TRBV6-5 and TRBJ2-7, with a possible D match to TRBD2 (5 bases). Trimming removed 5 bases from V and 0 bases from J, with 14 bases in between. The CDR3 length is 15 residues. The germline V gene encodes CDR1 MNHEY and CDR2 SVGAGI. DNA for the CDR3: TGTGCCAGCAGTCCCGCGGGTACAAGCTCCTACGAGCAGTACTTC. Protein sequence: CASSPAGTSSYEQYF.

V gene TRBV11-3 combines with J gene TRBJ2-1, with 9 bases lining up with TRBD1. V shed 1 base and J 8 bases; nucleotides not matched to a gene: 0. Germline V gives CDR1 SGHNT, CDR2 YENEEA. The CDR3 spans 13 residues. Here the CDR3 DNA reads TGTGCCAGCAGCTTAGGACAGGGGGATGAGCAGTTCTTC. This encodes CASSLGQGDEQFF.